The 26 T cell receptor beta chains given below trace back to one sample, sequenced in a study of blood T cell repertoires in COVID-19. Profiling relied on immunoSEQ multiplex PCR, and the TCRdb table lists in-frame clones only, not all of them. The top ten hold about 4.5% of the sample, which has more than 100,000 clones, 86% seen once. The specimen was peripheral blood. These TCRs come from a man in his forties with acute or convalescent COVID-19.

This clone was seen only a few times. V and J are TRBV15 and TRBJ2-7, with 7 bases matching TRBD1. CDR3 length: 15 amino acids. Germline loops: CDR1 LNHNV, CDR2 YYDKDF (reference sequence). With V trimmed by 0 bases and J by 5 bases, 7 bases remained unmatched. CDR3 coding DNA: TGTGCCACCAGCAGAGATCACAGGGGCCATGACGAGCAGTACTTC. Translating gives CATSRDHRGHDEQYF.

The chain employs TRBV9 and TRBJ2-1; 8 bases are a match to TRBD2. Germline V gives CDR1 SGDLS, CDR2 YYNGEE. The CDR3 spans 16 residues. Trimming took 0 bases from V and 8 from J; bases not matched to a gene: 10. The CDR3 loop is CASSVEVAGYLDEQFF. The CDR3 DNA reads TGTGCCAGCAGCGTAGAGGTAGCGGGGTACTTAGATGAGCAGTTCTTC.

The chain uses TRBV30 and TRBJ1-1; D is ambiguous. The CDR3 contains 13 residues. V gave up 4 bases and J gave up 2 bases, with 11 bases separating them. From germline, CDR1 is GTSNPN and CDR2 SVGIG (reference sequence). CDR3 nucleotide sequence: TGTGCCTGGAATCAGTCGCCCAACACTGAAGCTTTCTTT. It specifies CAWNQSPNTEAFF.

The J gene is TRBJ1-1, the V gene TRBV12-3 or TRBV12-4; D possibly corresponds to TRBD1 (5 bases). The length of the CDR3 is 13 residues. Trimming stripped 3 bases from V and 2 bases from J, with 7 bases between. CDR3 nucleotides: TGTGCCAGCAGTTTTGGGACTAACACTGAAGCTTTCTTT. Residues: CASSFGTNTEAFF.

The chain uses TRBV9 and TRBJ2-7, with 11 positions matching TRBD2. The CDR3 contains 14 residues. The trim removed 2 bases at V and 6 bases at J, leaving 4 bases unmatched. CDR1 SGDLS and CDR2 YYNGEE come from the germline V gene. CDR3 in amino acids: CASSVSGRAGEQYF. Written as DNA, the CDR3 is TGTGCCAGCAGCGTTAGCGGGAGGGCGGGCGAGCAGTACTTC.

V and J are TRBV20-1 and TRBJ1-2; no clear D. The germline CDR1 and CDR2 sequences are DFQATT and SNEGSKA (reference sequence). Trimming removed 3 bases at V and 1 base at J, with 6 bases between. The length of the CDR3 is 12 residues. CDR3: CSASRSNYGYTF. The CDR3, as DNA: TGCAGTGCTAGTCGCAGTAACTATGGCTACACCTTC.

This chain joins TRBV7-6 and TRBJ2-7, with 13 bases identical to TRBD2. CDR3 length: 15 residues. The germline gives CDR1 SGHVS, CDR2 FNYEAQ. The junction had 3 bases not matched to a gene; V was cut back by 5 bases and J by 2 bases. The CDR3 is CASSRTSGRAYEQYF. CDR3 in DNA: TGTGCCAGCAGCCGTACTAGCGGGAGGGCCTACGAGCAGTACTTC.

This chain uses TRBV11-2 with TRBJ1-4; D perhaps matches TRBD1 (5 bases). The germline V and J ends were trimmed by 4 bases and 3 bases, with 12 bases remaining between them. The germline V gene has CDR1 SGHAT and CDR2 FQNNGV. There are 15 residues in the CDR3. The CDR3 loop reads CASSSDGGANEKLFF. For the CDR3, the DNA is TGTGCCAGCAGCTCGGACGGAGGGGCTAATGAAAAACTGTTTTTT.

The genes are TRBV3-1 (or the pseudogene TRBV3-2) and TRBJ1-2; 7 bases line up with TRBD1. CDR1 LGHDT and CDR2 YNNKEL come from the germline V gene (reference sequence). The CDR3 contains 15 residues. V lost 4 bases, J lost 8 bases, and 13 bases stayed unmatched. The CDR3 region has the DNA TGTGCCAGCAGCCTCCGACAGGGTGGTGTGGAGGGCTACACCTTC. Protein sequence: CASSLRQGGVEGYTF.

The rearrangement joins TRBV27 to TRBJ1-2; D call uncertain. CDR3 length equals 14 residues. Germline CDR1 reads MNHEY; CDR2 reads SMNVEV (reference sequence). V shed 0 bases and J shed 8 bases, with 13 bases lying between them. The DNA for the CDR3 is TGTGCCAGCAGTTTATCAGGAGGGAATGGAGGCTACACCTTC. Its translation: CASSLSGGNGGYTF.

This clone was recorded once. The J gene is TRBJ1-5, the V gene TRBV12-5; D remains ambiguous. Germline lookup yields CDR1 LGHNT and CDR2 FRNRAP. V lost 7 bases and J lost 4, with 8 bases in between. The CDR3 has 12 amino acids. The CDR3 coding sequence is TGTGCTAGTGCTCTCTCTAATCAGCCCCAGCATTTT. This encodes CASALSNQPQHF.

The chain employs TRBV6-6 and TRBJ1-2; D perhaps matches TRBD1 (6 bases). This CDR3 spans 13 amino acids. CDR1 and CDR2 from the germline V gene are MNHNY and SVGAGI (reference sequence). V was clipped by 6 bases and J by 6 bases, with 14 bases between them. The CDR3 spells CASRVDRSHGYTF. DNA for the CDR3: TGTGCCAGCAGGGTCGACAGGTCTCATGGCTACACCTTC.

This clone was seen once. The chain uses TRBV7-3 and TRBJ2-1; 9 nucleotides agree with TRBD2. The CDR3 totals 16 residues. In germline, CDR1 is SGHTA, CDR2 FQGTGA. V shed 3 bases, J shed 6 bases, and the junction held 9 bases outside the gene matches. CDR3 sequence reads: CASSFDSGGSANEQFF. For the CDR3, the DNA is TGTGCCAGCAGCTTTGACAGCGGGGGGTCCGCCAATGAGCAGTTCTTC.

The CDR3 nucleotides read TGTGCCTGGACAAAGACAGGGGTGAACACTGAAGCTTTCTTT. Residues: CAWTKTGVNTEAFF. The chain couples TRBV30 to TRBJ1-1, with 8 bases aligning to TRBD1. This CDR3 region has 14 residues. Germline V gene lookup returns CDR1 GTSNPN and CDR2 SVGIG (reference sequence). The V and J ends lost 4 bases and 0 bases, in that order; junction bases with no gene match: 4.

This chain links TRBV7-9 with TRBJ1-4, with 12 nucleotides matching TRBD1. The CDR3 loop spans 17 amino acids. V shed 8 bases and J 3 bases; nucleotides not matched to a gene: 10. Germline assignment: CDR1 SEHNR and CDR2 FQNEAQ (reference sequence). The CDR3 DNA reads as TGTGCCAGCGGGACCGGGACAGGGGGCCCGGCTAATGAAAAACTGTTTTTT. Translated, it gives CASGTGTGGPANEKLFF.

This clone was found many times. The rearrangement joins TRBV3-1 (or the pseudogene TRBV3-2) to TRBJ2-1; tentative D call: TRBD1 (5 bases). CDR1 and CDR2 (germline): LGHDT, YNNKEL (reference sequence). Between the trimmed V and J ends, which lost 4 bases and 9 bases, there was a span of 16 bases. This CDR3 contains 14 residues. CDR3 bases: TGTGCCAGCAGCCTAACTGGGGCTAATGGTGAGCAGTTCTTC. This encodes CASSLTGANGEQFF.

The chain recombines TRBV3-1 (or the pseudogene TRBV3-2) with TRBJ2-7, with unresolved D. Trimming shortened V by 2 bases and J by 5 bases, and 13 bases separated the two germline ends. Germline-derived CDR1 and CDR2 are LGHDT and YNNKEL (reference sequence). The CDR3 has 14 residues. In DNA form, the CDR3 reads TGTGCCAGCAGCCAAATGGTCGGTAGCAACGAGCAGTACTTC. As protein: CASSQMVGSNEQYF.

The chain recombines TRBV5-4 with TRBJ1-4; D is unclear. This CDR3 is 15 amino acids long. The V end was cut by 4 bases, the J end by 5 bases, with 15 bases between. The germline V gene encodes CDR1 SGHNT and CDR2 YYREEE (reference sequence). CDR3 sequence (DNA): TGTGCCAGCAGCCCGGGGTACGGATACAATGAAAAACTGTTTTTT. Residues: CASSPGYGYNEKLFF.

The chain uses TRBV30 and TRBJ1-3; no clear D. Between the trimmed V and J ends, which lost 3 bases and 8 bases, there was a span of 11 bases. The germline CDR1 and CDR2 sequences are GTSNPN and SVGIG (reference sequence). CDR3 length equals 12 residues. The CDR3, as DNA: TGTGCCTGGAGCCTTATAGGAGACACCATATATTTT. This codes for CAWSLIGDTIYF. Variable domain in full (rest from reference TRBV30 and TRBJ1-3): SQTIHQWPATLVQPVGSPLSLECTVEGTSNPNLYWYRQAAGRGLQLLFYSVGIGQISSEVPQNLSASRPQDRQFILSSKKLLLSDSGFYLCAWSLIGDTIYFGEGSWLTVV.

The J gene is TRBJ2-3, the V gene TRBV9; tentatively, D is TRBD2 (6 bases). Germline V gene sequence: CDR1 SGDLS, CDR2 YYNGEE. The V end was cut by 3 bases, the J end by 3 bases, with 20 bases between. The CDR3 has 17 amino acids. The CDR3 sequence is CASSDPLGLASTDTQYF. The CDR3 DNA reads as TGTGCCAGCAGCGACCCCTTGGGGCTAGCGTCAACAGATACGCAGTATTTT.

This chain joins TRBV7-2 and TRBJ2-7; 10 nucleotides agree with TRBD2. V shed 2 bases, J shed 7 bases, and the junction held 5 bases outside the gene matches. The CDR3 runs 14 residues. From germline, CDR1 is SGHTA and CDR2 FQGNSA. CDR3 sequence (DNA): TGTGCCAGCAGCTTAACTAGCGGGGACTGGGAGCAGTACTTC. Its protein is CASSLTSGDWEQYF.

The chain recombines TRBV7-9 with TRBJ2-1; D is possibly TRBD2 (5 bases). Between the trimmed V and J ends, which lost 2 bases and 10 bases, there was a span of 9 bases. Germline values: CDR1 SEHNR, CDR2 FQNEAQ (reference sequence). The CDR3 contains 12 residues. CDR3 loop: CASSLRRYEQFF. CDR3 DNA sequence: TGTGCCAGCAGCTTACGGAGGTACGAGCAGTTCTTC.

V is TRBV10-2 and J is TRBJ2-5, with TRBD1 as a possible D gene (6 bases). The CDR3 loop spans 14 amino acids. Deletions cut 2 bases from V and 2 bases from J, with 9 bases between. Germline V CDR1 and CDR2: WSHSY, SAAADI. CDR3 sequence reads: CASSEAGVQETQYF. For the CDR3, the DNA is TGCGCCAGCAGTGAGGCAGGGGTTCAAGAGACCCAGTACTTC.

V and J are TRBV11-2 and TRBJ2-7, with D perhaps TRBD2 (5 bases). Per the germline V gene, CDR1 is SGHAT and CDR2 is FQNNGV. The CDR3 is 13 amino acids. Trimming pared 1 base from V and 7 bases from J, leaving 11 bases between. Here the CDR3 reads CASSLGAGWEQYF. In DNA form, the CDR3 reads TGTGCCAGCAGCTTAGGGGCGGGCTGGGAGCAGTACTTC.

The chain combines TRBV5-8 with TRBJ1-4; D unclear. Germline CDR1 and CDR2: SGHTS and YDEGEE. Trimming left V 2 bases short and J 1 base short, with 9 bases between. The CDR3 loop spans 15 amino acids. CDR3 in DNA: TGTGCCAGCAGCTTTACCCGGGGAACTAATGAAAAACTGTTTTTT. Translated: CASSFTRGTNEKLFF.

A few counts support this clone. Compared with germline, one end of the junction differs, possibly owing to a read error. The chain couples TRBV5-5 to TRBJ1-2, with D tentatively TRBD1 (5 bases). This CDR3 is 12 amino acids long. The V gene's germline CDR1 is SGHKS and CDR2 YYEKEE (reference sequence). CDR3 sequence reads: CASSLDTYGYTF. DNA of the CDR3: TGTGCCAGCAGTTTGGACACGTATGGCTACACCTTC. The whole variable domain, filled in from reference TRBV5-5 and TRBJ1-2, reads DAGVTQSPTHLIKTRGQQVTLRCSPISGHKSVSWYQQVLGQGPQFIFQYYEKEERGRGNFPDRFSARQFPNYSSELNVNALLLGDSALYLCASSLDTYGYTFGSGTRLTVV.